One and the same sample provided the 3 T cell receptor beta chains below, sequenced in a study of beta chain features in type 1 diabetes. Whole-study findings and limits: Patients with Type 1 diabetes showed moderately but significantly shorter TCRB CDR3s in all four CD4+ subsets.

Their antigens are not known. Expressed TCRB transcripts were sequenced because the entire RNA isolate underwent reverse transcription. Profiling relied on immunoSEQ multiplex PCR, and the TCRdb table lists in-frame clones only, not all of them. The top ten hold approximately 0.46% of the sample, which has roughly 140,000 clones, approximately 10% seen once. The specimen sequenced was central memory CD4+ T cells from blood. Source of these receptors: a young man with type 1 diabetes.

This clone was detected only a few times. CDR3 nucleotide sequence: TGTGCCAGCAGCTTAGATCTCCCAATCGGTGGAAACACCATATATTTT. It encodes CASSLDLPIGGNTIYF. The chain joins TRBV7-8 to TRBJ1-3; unclear D gene. From germline, CDR1 is SGHVS and CDR2 FQNEAQ. CDR3 length equals 16 residues. The V gene lost 1 base and the J gene lost 3 bases, with 13 bases spanning the gap.

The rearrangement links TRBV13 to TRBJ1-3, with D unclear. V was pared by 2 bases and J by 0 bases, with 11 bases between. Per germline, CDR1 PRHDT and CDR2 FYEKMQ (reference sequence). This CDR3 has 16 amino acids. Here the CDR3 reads CASSLQPRHSGNTIYF. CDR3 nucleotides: TGTGCCAGCAGCTTACAGCCTCGACACTCTGGAAACACCATATATTTT.

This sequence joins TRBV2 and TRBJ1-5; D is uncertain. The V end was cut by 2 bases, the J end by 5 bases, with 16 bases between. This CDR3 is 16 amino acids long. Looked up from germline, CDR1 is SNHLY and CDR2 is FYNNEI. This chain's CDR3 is CASSENGPRSHQPQHF. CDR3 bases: TGTGCCAGCAGTGAAAATGGGCCCAGAAGCCATCAGCCCCAGCATTTT.